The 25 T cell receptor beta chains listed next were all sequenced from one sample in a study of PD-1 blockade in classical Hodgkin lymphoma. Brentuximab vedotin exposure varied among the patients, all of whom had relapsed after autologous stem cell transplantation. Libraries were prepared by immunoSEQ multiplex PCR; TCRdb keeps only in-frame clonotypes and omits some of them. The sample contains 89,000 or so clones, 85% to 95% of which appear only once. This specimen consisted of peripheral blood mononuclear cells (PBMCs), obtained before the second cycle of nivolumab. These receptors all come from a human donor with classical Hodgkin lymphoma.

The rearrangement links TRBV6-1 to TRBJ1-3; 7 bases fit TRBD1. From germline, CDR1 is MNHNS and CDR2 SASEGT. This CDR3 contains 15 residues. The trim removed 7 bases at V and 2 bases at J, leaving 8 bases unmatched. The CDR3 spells CASTFQTGAGNTIYF. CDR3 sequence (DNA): TGTGCCAGCACATTCCAAACAGGGGCTGGAAACACCATATATTTT.

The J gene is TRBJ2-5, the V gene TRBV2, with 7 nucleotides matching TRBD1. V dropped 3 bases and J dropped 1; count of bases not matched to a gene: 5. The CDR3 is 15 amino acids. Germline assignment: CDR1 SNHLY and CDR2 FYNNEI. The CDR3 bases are TGTGCCAGCAGTGATAGGGGGCCCACCCAAGAGACCCAGTACTTC. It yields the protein CASSDRGPTQETQYF. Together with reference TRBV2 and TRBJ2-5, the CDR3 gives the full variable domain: EPEVTQTPSHQVTQMGQEVILRCVPISNHLYFYWYRQILGQKVEFLVSFYNNEISEKSEIFDDQFSVERPDGSNFTLKIRSTKLEDSAMYFCASSDRGPTQETQYFGPGTRLLVL.

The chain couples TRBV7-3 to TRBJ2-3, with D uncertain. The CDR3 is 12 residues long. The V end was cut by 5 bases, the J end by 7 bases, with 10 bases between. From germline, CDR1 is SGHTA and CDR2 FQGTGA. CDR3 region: CASSDFSNTQYF. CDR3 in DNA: TGTGCCAGCAGCGACTTTTCGAATACGCAGTATTTT.

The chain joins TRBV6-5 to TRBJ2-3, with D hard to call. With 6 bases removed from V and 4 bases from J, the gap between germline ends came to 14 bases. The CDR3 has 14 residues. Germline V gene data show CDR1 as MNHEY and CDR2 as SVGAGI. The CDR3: CASSGYDFSDTQYF. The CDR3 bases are TGTGCCAGCAGCGGTTATGACTTCTCAGATACGCAGTATTTT.

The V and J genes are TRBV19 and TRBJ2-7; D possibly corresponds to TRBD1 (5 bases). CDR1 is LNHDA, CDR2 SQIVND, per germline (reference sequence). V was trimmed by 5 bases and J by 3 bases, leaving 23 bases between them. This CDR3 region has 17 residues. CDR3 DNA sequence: TGTGCCAGTAGTTTAAGCGACGCAGGGCCCTGGGGCTACGAGCAGTACTTC. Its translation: CASSLSDAGPWGYEQYF.

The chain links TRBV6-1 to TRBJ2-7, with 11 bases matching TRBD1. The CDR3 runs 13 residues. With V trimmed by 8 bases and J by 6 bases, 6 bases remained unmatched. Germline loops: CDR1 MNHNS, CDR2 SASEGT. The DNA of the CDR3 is TGTGCCAGCGACGTGGACAGGGGGCGCGAGCAGTACTTC. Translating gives CASDVDRGREQYF.

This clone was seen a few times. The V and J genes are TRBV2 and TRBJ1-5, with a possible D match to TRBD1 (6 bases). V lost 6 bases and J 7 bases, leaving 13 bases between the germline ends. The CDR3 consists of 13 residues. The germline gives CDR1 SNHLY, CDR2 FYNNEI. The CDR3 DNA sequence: TGTGCCAGCAGACGATTAGGGGGGCAGCCCCAGCATTTT. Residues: CASRRLGGQPQHF.

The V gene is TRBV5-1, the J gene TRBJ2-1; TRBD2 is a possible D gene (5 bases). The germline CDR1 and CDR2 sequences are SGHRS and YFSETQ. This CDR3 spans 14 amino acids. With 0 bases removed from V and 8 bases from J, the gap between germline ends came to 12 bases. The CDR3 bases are TGCGCCAGCAGCTTGGCTTCTAGCATATATGAGCAGTTCTTC. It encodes CASSLASSIYEQFF.

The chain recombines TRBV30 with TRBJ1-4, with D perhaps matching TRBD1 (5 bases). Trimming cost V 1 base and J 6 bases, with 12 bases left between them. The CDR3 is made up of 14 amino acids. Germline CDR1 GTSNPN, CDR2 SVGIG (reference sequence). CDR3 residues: CAWSEWGRDEKLFF. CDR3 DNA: TGTGCCTGGAGTGAGTGGGGGAGGGATGAAAAACTGTTTTTT.

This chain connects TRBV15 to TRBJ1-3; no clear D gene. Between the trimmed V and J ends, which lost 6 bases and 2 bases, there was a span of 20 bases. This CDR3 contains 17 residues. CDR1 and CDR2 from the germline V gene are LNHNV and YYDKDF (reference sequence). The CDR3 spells CATSSRTPGGTGNTIYF. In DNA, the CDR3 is TGTGCCACCAGTTCGAGGACGCCGGGCGGCACTGGAAACACCATATATTTT.

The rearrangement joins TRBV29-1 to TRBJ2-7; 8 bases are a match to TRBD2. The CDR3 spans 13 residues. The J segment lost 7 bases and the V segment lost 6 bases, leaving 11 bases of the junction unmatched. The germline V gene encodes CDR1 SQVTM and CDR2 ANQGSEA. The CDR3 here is CSVRLSGSPEQYF. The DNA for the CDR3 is TGCAGCGTAAGATTGAGCGGGAGTCCTGAGCAGTACTTC.

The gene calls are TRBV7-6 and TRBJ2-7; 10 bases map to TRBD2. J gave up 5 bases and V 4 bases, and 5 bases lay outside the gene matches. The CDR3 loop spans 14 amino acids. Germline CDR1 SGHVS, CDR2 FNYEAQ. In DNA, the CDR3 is TGTGCCAGCAGCTCTAGCGGGAGCGGAAACGAGCAGTACTTC. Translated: CASSSSGSGNEQYF. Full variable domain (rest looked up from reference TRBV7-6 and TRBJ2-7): GAGVSQSPRYKVTKRGQDVALRCDPISGHVSLYWYRQALGQGPEFLTYFNYEAQQDKSGLPNDRFSAERPEGSISTLTIQRTEQRDSAMYRCASSSSGSGNEQYFGPGTRLTVT.

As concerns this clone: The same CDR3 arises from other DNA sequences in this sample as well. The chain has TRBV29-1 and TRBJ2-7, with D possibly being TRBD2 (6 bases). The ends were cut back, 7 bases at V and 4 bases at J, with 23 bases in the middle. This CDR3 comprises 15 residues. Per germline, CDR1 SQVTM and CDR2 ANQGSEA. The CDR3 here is CSAVASNGGYYEQYF. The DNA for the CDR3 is TGCAGCGCTGTAGCCTCGAACGGGGGTTATTACGAGCAGTACTTC.

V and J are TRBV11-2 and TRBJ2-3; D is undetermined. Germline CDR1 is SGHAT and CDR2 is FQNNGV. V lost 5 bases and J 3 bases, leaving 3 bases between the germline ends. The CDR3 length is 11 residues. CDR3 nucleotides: TGTGCCAGCAGCCGAACAGATACGCAGTATTTT. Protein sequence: CASSRTDTQYF.

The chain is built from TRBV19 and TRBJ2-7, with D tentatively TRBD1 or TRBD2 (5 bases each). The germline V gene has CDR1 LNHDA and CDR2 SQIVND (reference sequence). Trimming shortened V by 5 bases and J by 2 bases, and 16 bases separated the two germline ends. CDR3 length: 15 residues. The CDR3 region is CASSLRGDLTYEQYF. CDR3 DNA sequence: TGTGCCAGTAGTTTAAGAGGGGACCTTACCTACGAGCAGTACTTC.

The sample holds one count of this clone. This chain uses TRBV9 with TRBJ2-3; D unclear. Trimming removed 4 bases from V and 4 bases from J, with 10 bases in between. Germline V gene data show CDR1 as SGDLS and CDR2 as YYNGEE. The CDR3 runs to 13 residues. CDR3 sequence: CASSLQSADTQYF. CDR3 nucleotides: TGTGCCAGCAGCCTCCAATCGGCAGATACGCAGTATTTT.

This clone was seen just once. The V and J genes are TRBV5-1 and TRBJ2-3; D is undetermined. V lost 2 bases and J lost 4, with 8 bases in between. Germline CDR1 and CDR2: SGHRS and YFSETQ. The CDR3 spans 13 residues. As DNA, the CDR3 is TGCGCCAGCAGCTTCATTGATCCAGATACGCAGTATTTT. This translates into CASSFIDPDTQYF.

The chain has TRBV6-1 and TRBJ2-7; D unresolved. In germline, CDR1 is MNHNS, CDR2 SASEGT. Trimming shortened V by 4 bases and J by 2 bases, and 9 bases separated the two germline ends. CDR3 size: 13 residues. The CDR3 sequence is CASSVGFAYEQYF. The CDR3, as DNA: TGTGCCAGCAGTGTCGGGTTTGCCTACGAGCAGTACTTC.

CDR3 sequence: CASSIGAGDIGTQYF. The CDR3 coding sequence is TGTGCCAGTAGTATTGGAGCGGGAGACATTGGGACCCAGTACTTC. The chain links TRBV19 to TRBJ2-5; 8 nucleotides align to TRBD2. The CDR3 consists of 15 residues. Unmatched junction bases numbered 10, after V lost 3 bases and J lost 7 bases. Looked up from germline, CDR1 is LNHDA and CDR2 is SQIVND (reference sequence).

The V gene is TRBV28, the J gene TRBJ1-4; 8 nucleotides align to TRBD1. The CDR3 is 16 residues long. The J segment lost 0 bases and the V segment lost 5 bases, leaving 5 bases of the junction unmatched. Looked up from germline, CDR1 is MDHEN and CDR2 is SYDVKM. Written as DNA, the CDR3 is TGTGCCAGCAGTCGGCCGGGACAGGCAACTAATGAAAAACTGTTTTTT. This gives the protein CASSRPGQATNEKLFF.

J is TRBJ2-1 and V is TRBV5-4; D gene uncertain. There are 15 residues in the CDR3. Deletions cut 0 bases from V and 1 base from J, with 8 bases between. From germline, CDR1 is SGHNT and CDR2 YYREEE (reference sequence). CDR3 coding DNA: TGTGCCAGCAGCTTGGCGGCGAGATCCTACAATGAGCAGTTCTTC. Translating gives CASSLAARSYNEQFF.

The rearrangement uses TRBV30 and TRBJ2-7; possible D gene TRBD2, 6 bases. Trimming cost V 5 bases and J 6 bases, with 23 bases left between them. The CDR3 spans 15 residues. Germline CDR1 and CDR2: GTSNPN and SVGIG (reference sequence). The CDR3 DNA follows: TGTGCCTGGGTACCCTCAGGGAGGAGATTTTTCGAGCAGTACTTC. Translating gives CAWVPSGRRFFEQYF.

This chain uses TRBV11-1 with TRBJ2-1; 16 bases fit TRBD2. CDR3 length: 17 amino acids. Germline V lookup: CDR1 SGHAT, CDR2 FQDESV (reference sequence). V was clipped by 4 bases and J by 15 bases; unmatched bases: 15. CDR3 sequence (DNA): TGTGCCAGCAGCTCCGAGGGACTAGCGGGAGGGCCGGTCGGGACGTTCTTC. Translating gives CASSSEGLAGGPVGTFF.

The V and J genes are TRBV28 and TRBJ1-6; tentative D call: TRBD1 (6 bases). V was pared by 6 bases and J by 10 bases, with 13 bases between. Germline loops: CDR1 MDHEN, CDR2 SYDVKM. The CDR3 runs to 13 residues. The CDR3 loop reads CASRGTWSSPLHF. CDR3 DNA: TGTGCCAGCAGGGGGACATGGAGCTCACCCCTCCACTTT.

CDR3 DNA: TGCGCCAGCAGCCAATATCCCGACTCCTACGAGCAGTACTTC. This encodes CASSQYPDSYEQYF. The rearrangement joins TRBV4-1 to TRBJ2-5; D call uncertain. The last part of the DNA fits TRBJ2-7 better; the J call may be wrong. The length of the CDR3 is 14 residues. CDR1 MGHRA and CDR2 YSYEKL come from the germline V gene.